Included here is one TCR beta chain sequence, with context. Here immunoSEQ multiplex PCR was the method, and the copy in TCRdb shows in-frame clones only, minus some. Among just over 650,000 clones, more than 80% were seen once, and the ten largest hold roughly 0.25%. This sample was included in a study of blood T cell repertoires in COVID-19. Germline loops: CDR1 LGHDT, CDR2 YNNKEL (reference sequence). The CDR3 length is 16 residues. The V and J ends lost 4 bases and 8 bases respectively, with 18 bases between them. The rearrangement links TRBV3-1 (or the pseudogene TRBV3-2) to TRBJ1-6; D possibly corresponds to TRBD1 (5 bases). The material sequenced was peripheral blood. The clonotype comes from a woman aged 18-35 years with acute or convalescent COVID-19. DNA of the CDR3: TGTGCCAGCAGCCCCAGGGCGCACCGGGTGGATTCACCCCTCCACTTT. It is translated as CASSPRAHRVDSPLHF.